This T cell receptor beta chain is from a study of synovial regulatory T cells in juvenile arthritis. Sequencing was performed with immunoSEQ multiplex PCR; in TCRdb, only in-frame clones are kept and a portion is missing. The sample has more than 7,500 clones, and its top ten clones hold over 0.75%. Germline lookup yields CDR1 KGHSH and CDR2 LQKENI. This CDR3 is 16 amino acids long. No DNA is recorded. This chain uses TRBV18 with TRBJ1-1; TCRdb's assignment of TRBD1 cannot be checked, as there is no DNA. The TCR sequence derives from a donor aged 2-30 years with juvenile idiopathic arthritis. The sample was Treg cells from blood. Subset: remaining (HLA-DR-negative) circulating blood Treg cells. CDR3 residues: CASSPGTGDANTEAFF.